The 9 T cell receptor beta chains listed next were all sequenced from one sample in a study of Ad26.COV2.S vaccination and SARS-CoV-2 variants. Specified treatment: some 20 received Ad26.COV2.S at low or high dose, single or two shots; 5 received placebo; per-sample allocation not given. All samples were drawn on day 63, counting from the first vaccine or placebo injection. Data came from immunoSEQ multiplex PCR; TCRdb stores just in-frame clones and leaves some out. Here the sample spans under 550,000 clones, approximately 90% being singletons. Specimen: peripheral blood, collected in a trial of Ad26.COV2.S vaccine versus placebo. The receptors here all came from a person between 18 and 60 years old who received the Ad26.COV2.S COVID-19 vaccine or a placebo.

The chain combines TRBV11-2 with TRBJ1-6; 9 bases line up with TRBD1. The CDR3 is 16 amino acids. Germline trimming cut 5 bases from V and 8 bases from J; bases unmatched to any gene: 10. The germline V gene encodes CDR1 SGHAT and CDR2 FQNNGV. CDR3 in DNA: TGTGCCAGCAGCCTTACTCCCGGGACAGGGCATTCACCCCTCCACTTT. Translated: CASSLTPGTGHSPLHF.

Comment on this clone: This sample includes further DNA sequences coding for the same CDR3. The CDR3, as DNA: TGTGCCAGCAGCGTAGGGACTAGAAACACCGGGGAGCTGTTTTTT. This translates into CASSVGTRNTGELFF. The chain carries TRBV9 and TRBJ2-2, with TRBD2 identical over 7 bases. This CDR3 is built from 15 residues. CDR1 is SGDLS and CDR2 is YYNGEE in the germline V gene. V lost 0 bases and J lost 2; bases outside the gene matches: 1.

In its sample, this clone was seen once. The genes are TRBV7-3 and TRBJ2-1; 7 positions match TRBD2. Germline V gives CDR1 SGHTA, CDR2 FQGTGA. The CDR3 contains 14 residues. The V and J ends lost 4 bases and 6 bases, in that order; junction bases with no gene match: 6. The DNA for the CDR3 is TGTGCCAGCAGCTCATCGGGGGGAATCAATGAGCAGTTCTTC. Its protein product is CASSSSGGINEQFF.

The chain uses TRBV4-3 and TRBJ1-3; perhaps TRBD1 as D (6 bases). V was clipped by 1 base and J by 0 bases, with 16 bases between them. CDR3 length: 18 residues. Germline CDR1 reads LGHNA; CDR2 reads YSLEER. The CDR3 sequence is CASSQAPGQTFSGNTIYF. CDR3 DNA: TGCGCCAGCAGCCAAGCGCCTGGACAGACCTTCTCTGGAAACACCATATATTTT.

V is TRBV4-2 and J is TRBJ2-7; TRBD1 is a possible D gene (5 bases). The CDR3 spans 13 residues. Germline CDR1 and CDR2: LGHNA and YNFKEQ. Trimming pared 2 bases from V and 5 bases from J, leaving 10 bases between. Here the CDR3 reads CASSQIDRDEQYF. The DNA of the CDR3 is TGTGCCAGCAGCCAAATCGACAGAGACGAGCAGTACTTC.

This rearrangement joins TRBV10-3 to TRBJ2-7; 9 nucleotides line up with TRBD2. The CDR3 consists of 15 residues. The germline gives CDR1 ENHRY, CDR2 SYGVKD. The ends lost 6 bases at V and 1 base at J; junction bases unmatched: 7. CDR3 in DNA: TGTGCCATCAGGGGAGAACTAGCGGGTTCCTACGAGCAGTACTTC. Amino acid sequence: CAIRGELAGSYEQYF.

The CDR3 sequence is CATSDPVSTNQETQYF. CDR3 coding DNA: TGTGCCACCAGTGACCCGGTGTCCACCAACCAAGAGACCCAGTACTTC. The chain couples TRBV24-1 to TRBJ2-5; D not certain. V gave up 4 bases and J gave up 0 bases, with 14 bases separating them. CDR3 size: 16 residues. Germline-derived CDR1 and CDR2 are KGHDR and SFDVKD.

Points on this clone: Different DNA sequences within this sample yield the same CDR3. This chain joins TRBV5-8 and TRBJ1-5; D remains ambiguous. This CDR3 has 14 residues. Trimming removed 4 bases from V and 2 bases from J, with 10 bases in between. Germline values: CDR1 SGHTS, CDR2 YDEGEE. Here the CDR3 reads CASSPRGGNQPQHF. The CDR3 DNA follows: TGTGCCAGCAGCCCACGAGGTGGCAATCAGCCCCAGCATTTT.

DNA for the CDR3: TGCAGCGTCGCCGGGGGGCGGGGAAGCTCCTACGAGCAGTACTTC. Amino acid sequence: CSVAGGRGSSYEQYF. This chain connects TRBV29-1 to TRBJ2-7, with D possibly TRBD2 on 7 matching bases. The CDR3 is 15 residues long. V gave up 6 bases and J gave up 0 bases, with 18 bases separating them. The germline V gene has CDR1 SQVTM and CDR2 ANQGSEA.